The 24 T cell receptor beta chains presented below share a single source sample, sequenced in a study of a mutant IDH1 vaccine in newly diagnosed glioma. Time point meaning: week 35, safety follow-up. Topical imiquimod was applied with each vaccine dose, which held 300 ug of mutant IDH1 20-mer peptide. The protocol was immunoSEQ multiplex PCR, while the TCRdb copy is restricted to in-frame clones and leaves out a portion. The repertoire holds some 45,000 clones, with approximately 80% as singletons. What these receptors recognize is not known. The input for sequencing was PBMCs, taken from a glioma patient whose treatment included an IDH1 peptide vaccine. These receptors all come from a woman between 50 and 59 years old with glioma.

As DNA, the CDR3 is TGTGCCAGCAGTTCCTCCAGCGCAACTAATGAAAAACTGTTTTTT. Translation: CASSSSSATNEKLFF. This chain uses TRBV28 with TRBJ1-4; D is unclear. Trimming removed 4 bases at V and 0 bases at J, with 9 bases between. Per germline, CDR1 MDHEN and CDR2 SYDVKM. The CDR3 spans 15 residues.

J is TRBJ2-5 and V is TRBV7-9, with 9 positions matching TRBD2. The V gene end was trimmed by 5 bases and the J gene end by 5 bases; junction bases not matched to a gene: 6. Per germline, CDR1 SEHNR and CDR2 FQNEAQ (reference sequence). There are 14 residues in the CDR3. CDR3 DNA sequence: TGTGCCAGCAGCCCGAGGACTAGCGTTGAGACCCAGTACTTC. Translation: CASSPRTSVETQYF.

The V and J genes are TRBV7-2 and TRBJ2-1; D tentatively fits TRBD1 or TRBD2 (5 bases each). CDR3 size: 16 residues. CDR1 is SGHTA, CDR2 FQGNSA, per germline. The germline V and J ends were trimmed by 2 bases and 0 bases, with 11 bases remaining between them. Here the CDR3 DNA reads TGTGCCAGCAGCTTACATAAGGGGAGCTCCTACAATGAGCAGTTCTTC. As protein: CASSLHKGSSYNEQFF.

The rearrangement links TRBV6-5 to TRBJ2-7; 10 bases agree with TRBD1. Trimming took 5 bases from V and 6 from J; bases not matched to a gene: 1. CDR3 length equals 12 residues. Looked up from germline, CDR1 is MNHEY and CDR2 is SVGAGI. The CDR3 DNA reads TGTGCCAGCAGTAGGGACAGGGGCGAGCAGTACTTC. Amino acid sequence: CASSRDRGEQYF.

The genes are TRBV6-1 and TRBJ2-1; a weak D match, TRBD1 (6 bases). The V and J ends lost 10 bases and 2 bases respectively, with 12 bases between them. Germline assignment: CDR1 MNHNS and CDR2 SASEGT. The CDR3 is made up of 13 amino acids. The CDR3 nucleotides read TGTGCCACCAAACAGGGAGCCTACAATGAGCAGTTCTTC. Protein: CATKQGAYNEQFF.

The chain employs TRBV19 and TRBJ2-2; D not certain. The CDR3 sequence is 14 residues long. Germline V gene sequence: CDR1 LNHDA, CDR2 SQIVND (reference sequence). Deletions cut 5 bases from V and 1 base from J, with 8 bases between. DNA of the CDR3: TGTGCCAGTAGTCGCGCAGGGAACACCGGGGAGCTGTTTTTT. Protein: CASSRAGNTGELFF.

The V and J genes are TRBV15 and TRBJ2-6; no clear D. This CDR3 region has 15 residues. Germline V lookup: CDR1 LNHNV, CDR2 YYDKDF (reference sequence). With 5 bases removed from V and 1 base from J, the gap between germline ends came to 9 bases. The DNA of the CDR3 is TGTGCCACCAGCTTTAGCCGTTCTGGGGCCAACGTCCTGACTTTC. Residues: CATSFSRSGANVLTF.

The chain joins TRBV19 to TRBJ2-6; 7 bases line up with TRBD1. V shed 7 bases, J shed 2 bases, and the junction held 5 bases outside the gene matches. Germline CDR1 is LNHDA and CDR2 is SQIVND (reference sequence). The CDR3 has 15 amino acids. CDR3 residues: CASIRDRAGANVLTF. The CDR3 bases are TGTGCCAGTATACGAGACAGGGCTGGGGCCAACGTCCTGACTTTC.

The rearrangement links TRBV4-1 to TRBJ1-5; D not resolved. The germline CDR1 and CDR2 sequences are MGHRA and YSYEKL. The length of the CDR3 is 15 residues. Between the trimmed V and J ends, which lost 2 bases and 3 bases, there was a span of 11 bases. The chain's CDR3 is CASSQIINNNQPQHF. DNA of the CDR3: TGCGCCAGCAGCCAAATAATAAATAACAATCAGCCCCAGCATTTT.

This clone appeared once. This sequence joins TRBV4-2 and TRBJ2-1, with 9 bases matching TRBD1. The V and J ends lost 2 bases and 5 bases, in that order; junction bases with no gene match: 7. CDR1 is LGHNA and CDR2 is YNFKEQ in the germline V gene. This CDR3 has 16 residues. CDR3 sequence: CASSQPTGGANNEQFF. Written as DNA, the CDR3 is TGTGCCAGCAGCCAACCCACAGGGGGCGCAAACAATGAGCAGTTCTTC.

This clone was detected only a few times. The V gene is TRBV5-1, the J gene TRBJ1-1; no firm D call. The V gene lost 0 bases and the J gene lost 1 base, with 7 bases spanning the gap. Germline CDR1 is SGHRS and CDR2 is YFSETQ. This CDR3 comprises 14 residues. Written as DNA, the CDR3 is TGCGCCAGCAGCTTGGATTTGGGGAACACTGAAGCTTTCTTT. Translating it yields CASSLDLGNTEAFF.

CDR3 nucleotides: TGTGCCAGCAGCCCTTACGGGGACAGGGGCTACGAGCAGTACTTC. Its translation is CASSPYGDRGYEQYF. This chain connects TRBV5-5 to TRBJ2-7; 10 bases are shared with TRBD1. The CDR3 runs to 15 residues. V lost 4 bases and J lost 3; bases outside the gene matches: 7. CDR1 is SGHKS and CDR2 is YYEKEE in the germline V gene (reference sequence).

This CDR3 reads CASSVAVGETQYF. CDR3 DNA: TGTGCCAGCAGCGTAGCAGTAGGGGAGACCCAGTACTTC. The chain recombines TRBV9 with TRBJ2-5; D is uncertain. V was trimmed by 0 bases and J by 5 bases, leaving 8 bases between them. The germline gives CDR1 SGDLS, CDR2 YYNGEE. CDR3 length: 13 amino acids.

This chain connects TRBV7-9 to TRBJ2-1; TRBD2 aligns across 8 bases. The CDR3 has 13 residues. The V and J ends lost 1 base and 12 bases, in that order; junction bases with no gene match: 5. The germline V gene has CDR1 SEHNR and CDR2 FQNEAQ (reference sequence). The CDR3 nucleotides read TGTGCCAGCAGCTTAGAGCGGGGGCGCGCGCAGTTCTTC. Translation: CASSLERGRAQFF.

This clone was observed a few times. This chain joins TRBV5-1 and TRBJ1-1; D gene uncertain. Trimming took off 4 bases at V and 2 bases at J, with 9 bases between the two ends. The germline V gene encodes CDR1 SGHRS and CDR2 YFSETQ. The CDR3 consists of 13 residues. The CDR3 DNA reads as TGCGCCAGCAGCCTGAGCCGTAACACTGAAGCTTTCTTT. This encodes CASSLSRNTEAFF.

This rearrangement joins TRBV19 to TRBJ2-7; 11 nucleotides match TRBD2. The CDR3 has 17 residues. V trimming: 3 bases; J trimming: 4 bases; junction bases outside the gene matches: 11. Germline V gene data show CDR1 as LNHDA and CDR2 as SQIVND (reference sequence). The CDR3 loop is CASSIGVAGGFGYEQYF. The CDR3 DNA follows: TGTGCCAGTAGTATTGGGGTAGCGGGGGGGTTCGGGTACGAGCAGTACTTC.

CDR3 in amino acids: CASSQTVEGRAFF. CDR3 nucleotide sequence: TGCGCCAGCAGCCAGACAGTGGAAGGTAGAGCTTTCTTT. This rearrangement joins TRBV4-3 to TRBJ1-1; D may be TRBD1 (5 bases). Germline V gives CDR1 LGHNA, CDR2 YSLEER. The V end was cut by 3 bases, the J end by 10 bases, with 15 bases between. CDR3 size: 13 residues.

V gene TRBV15 combines with J gene TRBJ2-1; D is unclear. Germline lookup yields CDR1 LNHNV and CDR2 YYDKDF (reference sequence). Trimming pared 5 bases from V and 3 bases from J, leaving 8 bases between. This CDR3 region has 13 residues. CDR3 residues: CATSSQIYNEQFF. CDR3 DNA: TGTGCCACCAGCTCACAGATCTACAATGAGCAGTTCTTC.

V usage is TRBV29-1 and J usage is TRBJ1-3; a weak D match, TRBD1 (5 bases). This CDR3 comprises 13 residues. Germline V CDR1 and CDR2: SQVTM, ANQGSEA. V was cut by 4 bases and J by 4 bases, with 11 bases left in between. CDR3 sequence: CSVAMTVGNTIYF. The CDR3 nucleotides are TGCAGCGTTGCTATGACAGTGGGAAACACCATATATTTT.

This clone showed up just a few times. The CDR3 bases are TGTGCCAGCAGTTCAGGACTAGGCACCTACGAGCAGTACTTC. It encodes CASSSGLGTYEQYF. The rearrangement uses TRBV28 and TRBJ2-7; 7 bases are a match to TRBD2. CDR3 length: 14 residues. Per the germline V gene, CDR1 is MDHEN and CDR2 is SYDVKM. Trimming removed 4 bases from V and 2 bases from J; junction bases left unmatched: 5. The complete variable domain, with remaining parts taken from reference TRBV28 and TRBJ2-7, reads DVKVTQSSRYLVKRTGEKVFLECVQDMDHENMFWYRQDPGLGLRLIYFSYDVKMKEKGDIPEGYSVSREKKERFSLILESASTNQTSMYLCASSSGLGTYEQYFGPGTRLTVT.

The V gene is TRBV4-1, the J gene TRBJ2-1; 10 nucleotides align to TRBD2. Germline CDR1 is MGHRA and CDR2 is YSYEKL. This CDR3 region has 17 residues. The trim removed 0 bases at V and 2 bases at J, leaving 4 bases unmatched. CDR3: CASSQESSGGAYNEQFF. CDR3 sequence (DNA): TGCGCCAGCAGCCAAGAGTCAAGCGGGGGGGCCTACAATGAGCAGTTCTTC.

V usage is TRBV25-1 and J usage is TRBJ2-7; D may match TRBD1 or TRBD2 (5 bases each). Trimming pared 2 bases from V and 5 bases from J, leaving 16 bases between. Germline V gene sequence: CDR1 MGHDK, CDR2 SYGVNS. The CDR3 has 15 residues. CDR3 in DNA: TGTGCCAGCAGTGAAGGGACCCTCCTTGGCCACGAGCAGTACTTC. Amino acid sequence: CASSEGTLLGHEQYF.

The chain combines TRBV6-6 with TRBJ1-1; the match to TRBD1 covers 8 bases. The CDR3 covers 14 residues. Per the germline V gene, CDR1 is MNHNY and CDR2 is SVGAGI (reference sequence). V dropped 2 bases and J dropped 4; count of bases not matched to a gene: 3. The CDR3 protein is CASSYTQGATEAFF. The CDR3 DNA is TGTGCCAGCAGTTACACCCAGGGGGCCACTGAAGCTTTCTTT.

This clone was seen a single time. The rearrangement joins TRBV6-5 to TRBJ2-3, with 8 positions matching TRBD1. CDR1 is MNHEY, CDR2 SVGAGI, per germline. CDR3 size: 14 residues. V was clipped by 5 bases and J by 3 bases; unmatched bases: 4. In DNA, the CDR3 is TGTGCCAGCAGTCCTGGACAGGGAACAGATACGCAGTATTTT. This sequence encodes CASSPGQGTDTQYF.